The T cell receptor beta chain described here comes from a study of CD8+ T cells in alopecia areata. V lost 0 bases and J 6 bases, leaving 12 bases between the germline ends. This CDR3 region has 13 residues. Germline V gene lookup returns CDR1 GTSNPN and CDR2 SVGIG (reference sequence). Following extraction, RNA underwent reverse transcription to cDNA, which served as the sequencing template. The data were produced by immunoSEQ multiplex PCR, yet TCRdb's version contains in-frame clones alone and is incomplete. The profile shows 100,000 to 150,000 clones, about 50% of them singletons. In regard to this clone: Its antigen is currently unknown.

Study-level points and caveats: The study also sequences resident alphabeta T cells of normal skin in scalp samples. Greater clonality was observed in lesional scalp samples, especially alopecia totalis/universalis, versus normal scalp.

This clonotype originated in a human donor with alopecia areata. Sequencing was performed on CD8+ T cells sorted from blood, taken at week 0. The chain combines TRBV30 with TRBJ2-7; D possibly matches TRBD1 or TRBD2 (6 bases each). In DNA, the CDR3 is TGTGCCTGGAGTGTAGGAGGGGGAAGCGAGCAGTACTTC. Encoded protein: CAWSVGGGSEQYF.